This TCR beta chain emerged from a study of spatial heterogeneity in lung cancer. At the level of the study: Each time, sequencing found more beta-chain sequences than alpha-chain sequences. More than 8.5 raw reads, on average, carried each unique TCR and UMI combination. Study observations and caveats: Blood showed ubiquitous tumor TCRs more often at resection than at routine follow-up.

In TCRdb, the 5' RACE reads were re-called with MiXCR into one record per CDR3 protein. The profile shows tens of thousands of distinct CDR3 sequences, approximately 21% of them singletons. Per the germline V gene, CDR1 is MDHEN and CDR2 is SYDVKM. V lost 6 bases to trimming and J lost 1 base, with 13 bases between them. This CDR3 region has 14 residues. This clonotype was observed many times. Its antigen is still unknown. Time point given: sample taken at primary tumor resection. Whole RNA, isolated from tumor, nontumor lung or frozen PBMC, was sequenced without prior sorting. This TCR was recovered from a male donor with early-stage non-small cell lung cancer. This material consisted of PBMCs, taken at surgery. The gene calls are TRBV28 and TRBJ2-7; a possible D gene is TRBD1 (6 bases). The CDR3 coding sequence is TGTGCCAGCAGGGACAGCTATGGGTCCTACGAGCAGTACTTC. Amino acid sequence: CASRDSYGSYEQYF.